Listed below are T cell receptor beta chains from one sample, sequenced in a study of T cell responses to AZD1222 COVID-19 vaccine. Assay used: immunoSEQ multiplex PCR; TCRdb lists only in-frame clones, some missing. The data show 100,000 to 150,000 clones, approximately 88% seen once. The starting material was peripheral blood, obtained on day 0 of AZD1222 vaccination. The source of these receptors is an adult in good health. CDR3s include the opening cysteine and the closing phenylalanine or tryptophan. Each record gives: V gene, CDR3 protein.

>TRBV28
CASSRFGEQFF
>TRBV7-3
CASSPRGTSGINNEQFF
>TRBV6-5
CASLDPGPNTEAFF
>TRBV28
CASRSASSGRSSYNEQFF
>TRBV4-1
CASSQGFVRGPAAAFF
>TRBV7-9
CASSLLGRGSGNTIYF
>TRBV6-5
CASTKLGEGYEQYF
>TRBV28
CASRGLAGSQYF
>TRBV27
CASSSTPGAGIYEQYF
>TRBV12-3/TRBV12-4
CATLSEGYNEQFF
>TRBV10-1
CASSSFTLTGGTGELFF
>TRBV12-3/TRBV12-4
CASSYTGQGAAFF
>TRBV5-6
CASSLTDSSYEQYF
>TRBV27
CASRDRGPSVYEQYF
>TRBV9
CASSVGHHSGNTIYF
>TRBV10-3
CAISDGGADTQYF
>TRBV11-3
CASSLSGANNSPLHF
>TRBV7-9
CASSPSGSELFF
>TRBV3-1/TRBV3-2
CASSQPGQNYEQYF
>TRBV11-3
CASSDRDWSPGELFF
>TRBV9
CASSVATPDTQYF
>TRBV5-1
CASGTGPGGTYEQYF
>TRBV7-9
CASSSPLAGFTDTQYF
>TRBV7-8
CASSEYRVRYANTGELFF
>TRBV6-2/TRBV6-3
CASSLRQGARYEQYF
>TRBV2
CARGLAPSYEQYF
>TRBV6-6
CASSYSSSGERGEQYF